This TCR beta chain was identified during a study of blood T cell repertoires in COVID-19. Study background: Sites in the United States, Italy and Spain provided acute and convalescent COVID-19 samples. Sources were T cells, B-cell-depleted T cells, or PBMCs; the material itself was cDNA or gDNA.

This clone has only one observation. Within the sample, other DNA sequences also encode this same CDR3. Some clones are missing from TCRdb's copy, which holds only in-frame ones; the method was immunoSEQ multiplex PCR. The table has about 180,000 clones, roughly 83% seen once. In germline, CDR1 is SGDLS, CDR2 YYNGEE. The CDR3 loop spans 14 amino acids. Trimming cost V 0 bases and J 4 bases, with 10 bases left between them. Recovered participants had two consecutive negative NP/OP PCR tests, healthcare professional clearance, or symptom resolution. The receptor's source is a woman in her 30s who had recovered from COVID-19. The chain is built from TRBV9 and TRBJ1-2; D is uncertain. The sequenced sample consisted of PBMCs or T cells enriched from blood (not recorded which). The CDR3 nucleotides read TGTGCCAGCAGCGTAGTTTCAGGCTCCTATGGCTACACCTTC. Amino acid sequence: CASSVVSGSYGYTF.